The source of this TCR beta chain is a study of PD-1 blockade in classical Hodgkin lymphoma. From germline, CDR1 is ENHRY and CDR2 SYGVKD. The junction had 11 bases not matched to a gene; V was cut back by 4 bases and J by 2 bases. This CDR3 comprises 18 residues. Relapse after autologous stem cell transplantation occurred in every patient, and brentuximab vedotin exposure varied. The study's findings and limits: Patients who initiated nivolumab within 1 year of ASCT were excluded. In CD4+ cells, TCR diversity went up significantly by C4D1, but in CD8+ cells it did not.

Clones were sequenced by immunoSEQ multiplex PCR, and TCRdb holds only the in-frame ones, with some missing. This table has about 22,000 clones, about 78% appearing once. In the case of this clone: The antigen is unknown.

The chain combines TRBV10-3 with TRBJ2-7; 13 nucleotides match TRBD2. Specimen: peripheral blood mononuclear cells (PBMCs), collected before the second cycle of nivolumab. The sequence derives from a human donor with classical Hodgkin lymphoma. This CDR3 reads CAISGRTSGSANPYEQYF. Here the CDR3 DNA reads TGTGCCATCAGTGGCCGGACTAGCGGGAGCGCAAACCCCTACGAGCAGTACTTC.